What follows describes a single T cell receptor (beta chain). No antigen is known for it. The naive CD8 subset, CD45RO-negative cells positively selected for CCR7, excluded terminally differentiated effector memory CD45RA+ cells. This specimen comes from a study of shared clonotypes between healthy human individuals. Looking at the study overall: The study used three CD4 naive, three CD4 memory, two CD8 naive and one CD8 memory plate per donor. Study-level results: Large depth notwithstanding, sorted-subset sequencing proved incomplete by rarefaction. Compared with clonotypes that all four donors shared, non-shared clonotypes had lower generation probabilities. Shared across a few donors were roughly 5% of the naive CD4 clonotypes.

Profiling relied on immunoSEQ multiplex PCR, and the TCRdb table lists in-frame clones only, not all of them. The sample includes hundreds of thousands of clones, over 90% of them seen just once. The V and J ends lost 2 bases and 7 bases respectively, with 11 bases between them. Germline V gene lookup returns CDR1 MGHDK and CDR2 SYGVNS. The CDR3 covers 14 residues. The sequenced sample was naive CD8+ T cells sorted from blood. J is TRBJ2-2 and V is TRBV25-1; D is possibly TRBD1 (5 bases). The receptor's source is a young man in good health. The CDR3 sequence: CASSEGVQGGELFF. The DNA for the CDR3 is TGTGCCAGCAGTGAAGGCGTGCAGGGCGGGGAGCTGTTTTTT. The variable domain in full, completed from reference TRBV25-1 and TRBJ2-2, reads EADIYQTPRYLVIGTGKKITLECSQTMGHDKMYWYQQDPGMELHLIHYSYGVNSTEKGDLSSESTVSRIRTEHFPLTLESARPSHTSQYLCASSEGVQGGELFFGEGSRLTVL.